Listed below are T cell receptor beta chains from one sample, sequenced in a study of blood T cell repertoires in COVID-19. Method: immunoSEQ multiplex PCR; TCRdb's copy keeps in-frame clones and lacks some. The sample records approximately 100,000 clones, roughly 91% being singletons. Sequenced material: peripheral blood. All receptors come from a human donor in a cohort sampled during active COVID-19. CDR3s include the opening cysteine and the closing phenylalanine or tryptophan. A D gene is named only where the DNA matches it firmly. Clone size, where shown, is once, few, many, or a class for clones that have expanded.

d_call: .; clone_size: .; j_call: TRBJ2-1; v_call: TRBV5-1; cdr3_aa: CASSSRDSRYNEQFF; cdr3_nt: TGCGCCAGCAGCTCCCGGGACTCCAGATACAATGAGCAGTTCTTC
d_call: TRBD1; clone_size: .; j_call: TRBJ2-1; v_call: TRBV6-5; cdr3_aa: CASSYRIRTGNEQFF; cdr3_nt: TGTGCCAGCAGTTACCGGATTAGGACAGGGAATGAGCAGTTCTTC
d_call: .; clone_size: .; j_call: TRBJ2-1; v_call: TRBV10-3; cdr3_aa: CAIGGLANNEQFF; cdr3_nt: TGTGCCATCGGCGGGCTAGCAAACAATGAGCAGTTCTTC
d_call: .; clone_size: .; j_call: TRBJ2-3; v_call: TRBV25-1; cdr3_aa: CASRAGSTDTQYF; cdr3_nt: TGTGCCAGCAGGGCAGGAAGCACAGATACGCAGTATTTT
d_call: TRBD2; clone_size: .; j_call: TRBJ2-3; v_call: TRBV5-4; cdr3_aa: CASSLFLAGGLLDTQYF; cdr3_nt: TGTGCCAGCAGCTTGTTTCTAGCGGGAGGGTTATTGGATACGCAGTATTTT
d_call: .; clone_size: .; j_call: TRBJ2-7; v_call: TRBV4-1; cdr3_aa: CASSQDIRGGGPGPYEQYF; cdr3_nt: TGCGCCAGCAGCCAAGATATCAGGGGTGGTGGGCCGGGACCCTACGAGCAGTACTTC
d_call: .; clone_size: .; j_call: TRBJ1-5; v_call: TRBV20-1; cdr3_aa: CSASGGGGNQPQHF; cdr3_nt: TGCAGTGCTAGTGGCGGTGGCGGCAATCAGCCCCAGCATTTT
d_call: .; clone_size: .; j_call: TRBJ1-5; v_call: TRBV4-1; cdr3_aa: CASSLRDYSNQPQHF; cdr3_nt: TGCGCCAGCAGCCTACGGGACTATAGCAATCAGCCCCAGCATTTT
d_call: TRBD1; clone_size: few; j_call: TRBJ1-6; v_call: TRBV30; cdr3_aa: CAWSGTGWRSPLHF; cdr3_nt: TGTGCCTGGAGTGGGACAGGGTGGAGGTCACCCCTCCACTTT
d_call: TRBD1; clone_size: .; j_call: TRBJ2-1; v_call: TRBV5-6; cdr3_aa: CASSFPTGSNEQFF; cdr3_nt: TGTGCCAGCAGCTTTCCGACAGGGTCTAATGAGCAGTTCTTC
d_call: TRBD2; clone_size: .; j_call: TRBJ2-6; v_call: TRBV5-1; cdr3_aa: CASSSRTSGSTLTSGANVLTF; cdr3_nt: TGCGCCAGCAGCTCTCGGACTAGCGGGAGCACTCTCACCTCTGGGGCCAACGTCCTGACTTTC
d_call: .; clone_size: .; j_call: TRBJ2-1; v_call: TRBV28; cdr3_aa: CASQEGARNEQFF; cdr3_nt: TGTGCCAGCCAGGAGGGGGCAAGGAATGAGCAGTTCTTC
d_call: TRBD1; clone_size: .; j_call: TRBJ1-1; v_call: TRBV6-6; cdr3_aa: CASSYRSGGAFF; cdr3_nt: TGTGCCAGCAGTTACCGTTCAGGGGGAGCTTTCTTT
d_call: TRBD1; clone_size: .; j_call: TRBJ1-2; v_call: TRBV29-1; cdr3_aa: CSVDVDRDGYTF; cdr3_nt: TGCAGCGTAGATGTTGACAGGGACGGCTACACCTTC
d_call: .; clone_size: .; j_call: TRBJ2-3; v_call: TRBV9; cdr3_aa: CASSVEASDTQYF; cdr3_nt: TGTGCCAGCAGCGTAGAAGCCTCAGATACGCAGTATTTT
d_call: TRBD1; clone_size: .; j_call: TRBJ2-1; v_call: TRBV7-9; cdr3_aa: CASSSGTGASYEQFF; cdr3_nt: TGTGCCAGCAGCTCCGGGACAGGGGCGAGCTATGAGCAGTTCTTC
d_call: .; clone_size: .; j_call: TRBJ2-7; v_call: TRBV7-9; cdr3_aa: CASSSGTLLTYEQYF; cdr3_nt: TGTGCCAGCAGCTCCGGGACACTTCTCACCTACGAGCAGTACTTC
d_call: TRBD1; clone_size: .; j_call: TRBJ1-2; v_call: TRBV7-9; cdr3_aa: CASSYGQGTDGYTF; cdr3_nt: TGTGCCAGCAGCTATGGACAGGGAACTGATGGCTACACCTTC
d_call: .; clone_size: once; j_call: TRBJ2-2; v_call: TRBV20-1; cdr3_aa: CSASGGLNTGELFF; cdr3_nt: TGCAGTGCCAGTGGGGGACTTAACACCGGGGAGCTGTTTTTT
d_call: .; clone_size: .; j_call: TRBJ2-5; v_call: TRBV7-8; cdr3_aa: CASSRVGTQQQETQYF; cdr3_nt: TGTGCCAGCAGCCGAGTCGGGACTCAACAACAAGAGACCCAGTACTTC
d_call: .; clone_size: .; j_call: TRBJ2-1; v_call: TRBV3-1/TRBV3-2; cdr3_aa: CASSQAYGPSDEQFF; cdr3_nt: TGTGCCAGCAGCCAAGCGTATGGCCCGAGCGATGAGCAGTTCTTC
d_call: TRBD2; clone_size: .; j_call: TRBJ2-5; v_call: TRBV7-6; cdr3_aa: CASSLGGSRGETQYF; cdr3_nt: TGTGCCAGCAGCTTAGGCGGGAGCCGGGGAGAGACCCAGTACTTC
d_call: .; clone_size: once; j_call: TRBJ2-7; v_call: TRBV27; cdr3_aa: CASTISGTGPPYYEQYF; cdr3_nt: TGTGCCAGCACTATTTCCGGAACAGGGCCCCCCTACTACGAGCAGTACTTC
d_call: .; clone_size: .; j_call: TRBJ2-7; v_call: TRBV6-5; cdr3_aa: CASTTISYEQYF; cdr3_nt: TGTGCCAGCACTACGATATCCTACGAGCAGTACTTC